Shown below are 10 T cell receptor beta chains from a single sample sequenced in a study of T-cell reconstitution after alpha-beta-depleted transplantation in children (TCRdb year 2016). This specimen's treatment or condition label, interpreted: allogeneic hematopoietic cell transplantation with graft depleted of TCRalphabeta T cells and CD19 B cells. The library was obtained by PCR. For sequencing, an Illumina HiSeq 2500 was employed. TCR libraries were prepared with molecular barcoding, using unique molecular identifiers to normalize TCRbeta repertoire quantification. TCRdb took the public reads, trimmed them with fastp at Q25, ran MiXCR for clone calling and kept in-frame beta chains. Entries are consolidated by CDR3 protein sequence, retaining the most common genes and DNA. The sample table holds 200,000 to 250,000 distinct CDR3 sequences, of which approximately 7% were seen once. Approximately 5.7% of the sample belongs to the ten largest clones.

The sample here was PBMCs, taken before TCRalphabeta/CD19-depleted stem cell transplant. These receptors were collected from a boy between 2 and 10 years old with acute lymphoblastic leukemia, due to receive a stem cell transplant.

This clonotype was seen repeatedly, ten times or more. The chain links TRBV6-1 to TRBJ1-5; TRBD1 aligns across 7 bases. There are 14 residues in the CDR3. Germline values: CDR1 MNHNS, CDR2 SASEGT. J gave up 6 bases and V 10 bases, and 12 bases lay outside the gene matches. This chain's CDR3 is CATKDRAGAQPQHF. CDR3 DNA: TGTGCCACCAAAGACAGGGCCGGGGCTCAGCCCCAGCATTTT.

This clonotype was seen many times. This chain joins TRBV29-1 and TRBJ1-4, with a possible D match to TRBD1 (5 bases). This CDR3 has 14 residues. Trimming cost V 0 bases and J 4 bases, with 9 bases left between them. The germline CDR1 and CDR2 sequences are SQVTM and ANQGSEA. This CDR3 is CSVEEWDGNEKLFF. CDR3 nucleotide sequence: TGCAGCGTTGAAGAGTGGGACGGTAATGAAAAACTGTTTTTT.

This clonotype was recorded many times. This chain uses TRBV28 with TRBJ2-1; D ambiguous. This CDR3 has 15 residues. Germline V lookup: CDR1 MDHEN, CDR2 SYDVKM. Between the trimmed V and J ends, which lost 5 bases and 3 bases, there was a span of 14 bases. CDR3 coding DNA: TGTGCCAGCAGTCGCCTCCGGAACGGCTACAATGAGCAGTTCTTC. The encoded protein is CASSRLRNGYNEQFF.

This clonotype showed up many times. This chain links TRBV5-1 with TRBJ2-3, with D possibly TRBD1 on 6 matching bases. With 1 base removed from V and 5 bases from J, the gap between germline ends came to 17 bases. The V gene's germline CDR1 is SGHRS and CDR2 YFSETQ. The CDR3 consists of 16 residues. In nucleotides, the CDR3 is TGCGCCAGCAGCTTGAGTAGAGACAGAGGGGGAGATACGCAGTATTTT. This sequence encodes CASSLSRDRGGDTQYF. The full variable domain, completed using reference TRBV5-1 and TRBJ2-3, is KAGVTQTPRYLIKTRGQQVTLSCSPISGHRSVSWYQQTPGQGLQFLFEYFSETQRNKGNFPGRFSGRQFSNSRSEMNVSTLELGDSALYLCASSLSRDRGGDTQYFGPGTRLTVL.

This clonotype occurred many times. The chain employs TRBV28 and TRBJ2-3; TRBD2 is a possible D gene (5 bases). The length of the CDR3 is 15 residues. The ends were cut back, 5 bases at V and 5 bases at J, with 17 bases in the middle. Germline CDR1 MDHEN, CDR2 SYDVKM. CDR3 residues: CASSLLVIGGDTQYF. CDR3 bases: TGTGCCAGCAGTCTACTAGTAATCGGAGGAGATACGCAGTATTTT.

This clonotype was counted ten times or more. V is TRBV20-1 and J is TRBJ2-1; 10 bases are shared with TRBD2. The V and J ends lost 5 bases and 5 bases, in that order; junction bases with no gene match: 12. Germline V lookup: CDR1 DFQATT, CDR2 SNEGSKA (reference sequence). CDR3 length: 16 amino acids. CDR3 in amino acids: CSAGPTGLAVNNEQFF. The CDR3 nucleotides read TGCAGTGCTGGGCCGACAGGACTAGCGGTTAACAATGAGCAGTTCTTC.

This clonotype was picked up many times. This chain links TRBV24-1 with TRBJ2-2, with D uncertain. Germline assignment: CDR1 KGHDR and CDR2 SFDVKD. The V end was cut by 5 bases, the J end by 0 bases, with 6 bases between. This CDR3 has 14 amino acids. CDR3 in DNA: TGTGCCACCAGTGTCCAGACGAACACCGGGGAGCTGTTTTTT. As protein: CATSVQTNTGELFF.

This clonotype was seen repeatedly, ten times or more. The J gene is TRBJ2-1, the V gene TRBV28, with a possible D match to TRBD2 (5 bases). The CDR3 extends over 12 amino acids. V was cut by 2 bases and J by 8 bases, with 7 bases left in between. Germline V lookup: CDR1 MDHEN, CDR2 SYDVKM. The CDR3 DNA is TGTGCCAGCAGTTTAACTAGTCATGAGCAGTTCTTC. Protein sequence: CASSLTSHEQFF.

This clonotype was detected many times. V usage is TRBV12-3 or TRBV12-4 and J usage is TRBJ2-7, with unresolved D. The CDR3 covers 14 residues. The V end lost 2 bases, the J end lost 4 bases, and 12 bases lay between the germline ends. CDR3 DNA sequence: TGTGCCAGCAGTTTAAAGGGCGGTTCTTACGAGCAGTACTTC. It codes for CASSLKGGSYEQYF.

Many counts were recorded for this clonotype. This chain connects TRBV12-3 or TRBV12-4 to TRBJ2-1, with D possibly matching TRBD1 (6 bases). V lost 10 bases and J 0 bases, leaving 22 bases between the germline ends. This CDR3 is built from 17 residues. This CDR3 reads CAITGQGRFVSYNEQFF. DNA for the CDR3: TGTGCCATCACCGGGCAGGGGCGGTTTGTCTCCTACAATGAGCAGTTCTTC.